This note documents a single T cell receptor (beta chain) sequence. This record comes from a study of patients and donors after allogeneic stem cell transplantation. TCRdb analysed the RT-PCR reads with MiXCR anew, one entry per CDR3 protein. The sample gives about a million distinct CDR3 sequences, more than 15% of which show up once; around 6% is in the top ten. This sequence originates from a human donor who was either an allogeneic HSCT recipient or a stem cell or donor lymphocyte infusion donor (not recorded which). It is not recorded whose cells these are; they may come from a transplant donor. The sequenced material came from blood, either unsorted or a sorted T cell fraction (not recorded which).

The CDR3 DNA reads TGTGCCAGCAGTCCGAACACAAACCCGTTACTCCTGTCCTTGAACACTGAAGCTTTCTTT. This gives the protein CASSPNTNPLLLSLNTEAFF. This chain links TRBV12-3 or TRBV12-4 with TRBJ1-1; D not certain. Trimming left V 5 bases short and J 0 bases short, with 28 bases between. This CDR3 region has 20 residues.